Described below is a single T cell receptor beta chain sequence and its context. Its recognized antigen is unknown. No per-base quality is available; no much larger clone lies one base away. These data originate in a study of T cell changes during pregnancy in multiple sclerosis (dated by TCRdb to between 2018 and 2021). Study-level background: Changes in the T cell repertoire over the course of pregnancy were examined in this study in women with multiple sclerosis.

The CDR3 spans 18 residues, from the cysteine through the phenylalanine. Only CDR3 DNA remains: 54 bases, in frame from the first base. CDR1 and CDR2 (MGHRA, YSYEKL) derive from the germline V gene. Germline trimming: 1 base from V, 2 bases from J; junction bases outside gene matches: 13. The method was the immunoSEQ multiplex PCR assay. Held by TCRdb, this immuneACCESS table contains in-frame sequences only and omits some clones. Under half of the omission traces to an unresolved V gene where checked; the cause of the rest is unknown. This sample lists 80,000 to 95,000 clones; roughly 96% were detected once. The ten largest make up around 1% of the sample.

The sequence was collected from a female donor with multiple sclerosis, enrolled in a pregnancy study. The sequencing here drew on peripheral blood, taken in the second trimester of pregnancy. This chain joins TRBV4-1 to TRBJ2-7, with 8 middle bases fitting TRBD1. The encoded CDR3 is CASSQGIQRQGIAYEQYF. The nucleotide sequence is TGCGCCAGCAGCCAAGGCATTCAGCGACAGGGGATAGCCTACGAGCAGTACTTC.